This T cell receptor beta chain was profiled in a study of monozygotic twins with inflammatory bowel disease. Study outcomes and limitations: Telling different T cell subtypes apart from each other was not possible. Fewer shared clonotypes with others were found in IBD patients than in healthy twins, especially with disease activity. Using the inverse Simpson index, IBD patients had lower TCRbeta diversity than healthy co-twins.

Using TCRalpha and TCRbeta cDNA, the researchers carried out two nested PCRs that lasted roughly 16 and 10 cycles. From its re-call of the 5' RACE reads, TCRdb lists each CDR3 protein once, without DNA. The specimen's table records some 90,000 distinct CDR3 sequences. With regard to this clonotype: Its antigen is as yet unknown.

CDR3 length: 16 amino acids. Germline CDR1 SGHNT, CDR2 YENEEA. V usage is TRBV11-3 and J usage is TRBJ1-5. This receptor was taken from a human donor with ulcerative colitis or Crohn's disease, or a healthy co-twin of an affected twin (not recorded which). The sequenced material came from blood. CDR3 amino acids: CASSLIFGQFGQPQHF.